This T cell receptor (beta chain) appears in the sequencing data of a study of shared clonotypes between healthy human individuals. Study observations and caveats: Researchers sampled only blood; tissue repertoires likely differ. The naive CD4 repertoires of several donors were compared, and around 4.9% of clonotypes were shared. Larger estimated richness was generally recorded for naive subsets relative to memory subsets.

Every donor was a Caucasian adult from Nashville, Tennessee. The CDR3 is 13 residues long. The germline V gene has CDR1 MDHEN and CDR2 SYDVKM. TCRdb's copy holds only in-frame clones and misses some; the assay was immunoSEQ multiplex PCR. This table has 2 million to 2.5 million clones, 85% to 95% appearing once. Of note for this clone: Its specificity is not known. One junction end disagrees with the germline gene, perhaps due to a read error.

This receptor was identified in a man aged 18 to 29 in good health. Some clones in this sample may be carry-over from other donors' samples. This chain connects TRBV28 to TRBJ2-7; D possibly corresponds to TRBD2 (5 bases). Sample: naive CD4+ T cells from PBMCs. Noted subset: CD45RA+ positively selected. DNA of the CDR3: TGTGCCACCACCATAGGCCCTCTAGCCTTCGTCCTCTTC. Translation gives CATTIGPLAFVLF.